This T cell receptor (beta chain) was sequenced for a study of T-cell memory formation after mild COVID-19. The CDR3 extends over 12 amino acids. Trimming shortened V by 4 bases and J by 4 bases, and 7 bases separated the two germline ends. TCR alpha and TCR beta cDNA libraries carrying sample barcodes and UMIs came from 5'RACE with constant-segment primers. Via MiXCR, TCRdb re-called the 5' RACE reads, giving one row per CDR3 protein. In the table there are approximately 350,000 distinct CDR3 sequences, about an eighth of which are singletons. This clonotype was seen ten or more times. This chain connects TRBV12-3 or TRBV12-4 to TRBJ1-2; no clear D gene. The sequence came from a young man who had mild COVID-19 (a few samples of this study predate the infection). Cell type and time point are not known. Specimen: PBMCs or a T cell subset sorted from them (not recorded which). The CDR3, as DNA: TGTGCCAGCAGTTCCGGGATCTATGGCTACACCTTC. Its translation: CASSSGIYGYTF.